One sample yielded the 25 T cell receptor beta chains listed below, sequenced in a study of blood T cell repertoires in COVID-19. The method was immunoSEQ multiplex PCR; TCRdb's version includes in-frame clones alone and lacks a portion of them. The profile shows 200,000 to 250,000 clones, around 90% of them singletons. The sequenced sample was PBMCs or T cells enriched from blood (not recorded which). The receptors originated from a man in his thirties or forties who had recovered from COVID-19.

This chain joins TRBV4-3 and TRBJ1-4, with no clear D. The CDR3 is 18 residues long. Germline-derived CDR1 and CDR2 are LGHNA and YSLEER. Trimming removed 0 bases at V and 4 bases at J, with 18 bases between. CDR3 protein: CASSQDWSGGRVNEKLFF. CDR3 sequence (DNA): TGCGCCAGCAGCCAAGACTGGAGTGGTGGCAGAGTTAATGAAAAACTGTTTTTT.

CDR3 region: CAISTGPMNTEAFF. The CDR3, as DNA: TGTGCCATCAGCACAGGGCCGATGAACACTGAAGCTTTCTTT. The V and J genes are TRBV10-3 and TRBJ1-1, with D possibly matching TRBD1 (6 bases). V was clipped by 6 bases and J by 0 bases, with 11 bases between them. This CDR3 is built from 14 residues. Per the germline V gene, CDR1 is ENHRY and CDR2 is SYGVKD.

This clone was seen a few times. This chain uses TRBV29-1 with TRBJ2-5; 16 bases are shared with TRBD2. V lost 5 bases to trimming and J lost 5 bases; unmatched junction nucleotides: 14. The CDR3 runs 18 residues. Germline assignment: CDR1 SQVTM and CDR2 ANQGSEA. The DNA of the CDR3 is TGCAGCGTTCGGATCCCGGGACTAGCGGGAGGGCCAGTGGAGACCCAGTACTTC. This gives the protein CSVRIPGLAGGPVETQYF.

In this sample, this clone turned up a few times. V and J are TRBV7-9 and TRBJ2-2; D remains unclear. V lost 3 bases to trimming and J lost 0 bases, with 5 bases between them. The CDR3 loop spans 14 amino acids. CDR1 is SEHNR and CDR2 is FQNEAQ in the germline V gene (reference sequence). This chain's CDR3 is CASSFSANTGELFF. In nucleotides, the CDR3 is TGTGCCAGCAGCTTTTCCGCGAACACCGGGGAGCTGTTTTTT.

This chain joins TRBV21-1 and TRBJ2-6; the table's D call, TRBD1, was not checked against the DNA. TRBV21-1 is recorded as a pseudogene. The CDR3 loop spans 18 amino acids. The CDR3 is CASSKGLPGQGRANVLTF. CDR3 DNA sequence: TGTGCCAGCAGCAAAGGACTACCAGGACAGGGGCGAGCCAACGTCCTGACTTTC.

The chain employs TRBV12-3 or TRBV12-4 and TRBJ1-1; D is uncertain. The V gene lost 4 bases and the J gene lost 1 base, with 7 bases spanning the gap. The CDR3 is made up of 13 amino acids. CDR3 region: CASSSYRNTEAFF. The CDR3 nucleotides read TGTGCCAGCAGTTCGTACAGGAACACTGAAGCTTTCTTT.

This chain joins TRBV2 and TRBJ1-4; D is uncertain. The CDR3 is made up of 14 amino acids. The germline CDR1 and CDR2 sequences are SNHLY and FYNNEI. The ends were cut back, 4 bases at V and 8 bases at J, with 14 bases in the middle. CDR3 loop: CASSGGEKTEKLFF. The CDR3 bases are TGTGCCAGCAGTGGGGGAGAGAAAACCGAAAAACTGTTTTTT.

The V and J genes are TRBV4-3 and TRBJ1-2; D possibly corresponds to TRBD1 (6 bases). This CDR3 comprises 16 residues. Germline V gene lookup returns CDR1 LGHNA and CDR2 YSLEER. V was trimmed by 4 bases and J by 7 bases, leaving 22 bases between them. Written as DNA, the CDR3 is TGCGCCAGCAGCCGGACAGACAGTACGACCTATGGTGGCTACACCTTC. The encoded protein is CASSRTDSTTYGGYTF.

This rearrangement joins TRBV4-1 to TRBJ2-7, with D maybe TRBD2 (5 bases). V was clipped by 1 base and J by 7 bases, with 11 bases between them. Germline V lookup: CDR1 MGHRA, CDR2 YSYEKL. The CDR3 covers 13 residues. The CDR3 region is CASSQVLGEEQYF. CDR3 in DNA: TGCGCCAGCAGCCAAGTTCTCGGGGAGGAGCAGTACTTC.

The CDR3 is CAISESLALAGPSYNEQFF. CDR3 nucleotides: TGTGCCATCAGTGAGTCGTTGGCACTAGCGGGGCCCTCGTACAATGAGCAGTTCTTC. V gene TRBV10-3 combines with J gene TRBJ2-1, with 10 nucleotides matching TRBD2. Trimming removed 0 bases from V and 4 bases from J; junction bases left unmatched: 12. Germline lookup yields CDR1 ENHRY and CDR2 SYGVKD. The length of the CDR3 is 19 residues.

The chain employs TRBV5-1 and TRBJ1-2; TRBD1 matches 8 bases. There are 14 residues in the CDR3. Germline assignment: CDR1 SGHRS and CDR2 YFSETQ. V lost 1 base and J lost 5; bases outside the gene matches: 4. Here the CDR3 DNA reads TGCGCCAGCAGCTTGACAGGGGGTTCGTATGGCTACACCTTC. Protein sequence: CASSLTGGSYGYTF.

This rearrangement joins TRBV27 to TRBJ2-2; TRBD2 might be the D (6 bases). Per the germline V gene, CDR1 is MNHEY and CDR2 is SMNVEV (reference sequence). Trimming shortened V by 7 bases and J by 3 bases, and 15 bases separated the two germline ends. This CDR3 region has 15 residues. DNA for the CDR3: TGTGCCAGCAACAGCGGAGGGAGCGACACCGGGGAGCTGTTTTTT. It translates to CASNSGGSDTGELFF.

The chain employs TRBV27 and TRBJ1-1, with D possibly TRBD1 on 5 matching bases. V was cut by 3 bases and J by 5 bases, with 10 bases left in between. The CDR3 totals 13 residues. CDR1 MNHEY and CDR2 SMNVEV come from the germline V gene (reference sequence). The CDR3 loop is CASSLREGTEAFF. DNA for the CDR3: TGTGCCAGCAGTTTGAGGGAGGGGACTGAAGCTTTCTTT.

This rearrangement joins TRBV4-3 to TRBJ1-4; tentatively, D is TRBD1 (5 bases). CDR1 is LGHNA and CDR2 is YSLEER in the germline V gene. This CDR3 spans 14 amino acids. V lost 4 bases and J 7 bases, leaving 13 bases between the germline ends. CDR3 region: CASSLGPRAEKLFF. DNA for the CDR3: TGCGCCAGCAGCCTGGGCCCCAGGGCTGAAAAACTGTTTTTT.

CDR3 DNA: TGTGCCACCAGCGGTCGGACTAGCGGCACTCTCTGGCAGCAGTTCTTC. Its translation is CATSGRTSGTLWQQFF. This chain connects TRBV15 to TRBJ2-1; 10 nucleotides agree with TRBD2. V was pared by 5 bases and J by 11 bases, with 15 bases of the junction left unmatched. Germline CDR1 and CDR2: LNHNV and YYDKDF (reference sequence). This CDR3 is built from 16 residues.

The chain couples TRBV19 to TRBJ1-2; 7 bases map to TRBD1. Germline values: CDR1 LNHDA, CDR2 SQIVND (reference sequence). With 5 bases clipped from V and 0 bases from J, the junction kept 6 bases outside the gene matches. The CDR3 extends over 15 amino acids. The CDR3 loop is CASSVQQGTNYGYTF. The CDR3 DNA sequence: TGTGCCAGTAGTGTCCAACAGGGGACTAACTATGGCTACACCTTC.

This chain uses TRBV28 with TRBJ1-4, with D tentatively TRBD1 (5 bases). With 2 bases removed from V and 0 bases from J, the gap between germline ends came to 19 bases. From germline, CDR1 is MDHEN and CDR2 SYDVKM. This CDR3 contains 19 residues. The DNA for the CDR3 is TGTGCCAGCAGTTTACTAGGCTGGGGCAGATATGCAACTAATGAAAAACTGTTTTTT. It yields the protein CASSLLGWGRYATNEKLFF.

The chain uses TRBV6-2 or TRBV6-3 and TRBJ1-1; D perhaps matches TRBD1 (5 bases). V lost 4 bases and J lost 6, with 15 bases in between. CDR3 length equals 14 residues. Germline CDR1 and CDR2: MNHEY and SVGEGT. The CDR3 is CASSSSQGYPEAFF. The CDR3 coding sequence is TGTGCCAGCAGTTCATCTCAGGGTTACCCTGAAGCTTTCTTT.

As DNA, the CDR3 is TGTGCCAGCAGCTCTATGTATGGCTACACCTTC. This gives the protein CASSSMYGYTF. This chain uses TRBV28 with TRBJ1-2; no clear D. V dropped 6 bases and J dropped 5 bases, with 7 bases sitting between them. Per germline, CDR1 MDHEN and CDR2 SYDVKM. The CDR3 runs 11 residues.

The gene calls are TRBV24-1 and TRBJ2-1, with 10 bases identical to TRBD1. V was pared by 5 bases and J by 6 bases, with 3 bases of the junction left unmatched. CDR1 is KGHDR and CDR2 is SFDVKD in the germline V gene. This CDR3 is built from 14 residues. The CDR3: CATSGQGAGNEQFF. CDR3 bases: TGTGCCACCAGTGGACAGGGGGCAGGCAATGAGCAGTTCTTC.

The genes are TRBV10-3 and TRBJ1-2; 9 bases map to TRBD1. Germline trimming cut 4 bases from V and 5 bases from J; bases unmatched to any gene: 5. Germline V gene lookup returns CDR1 ENHRY and CDR2 SYGVKD. CDR3 length: 14 amino acids. The CDR3 DNA reads as TGTGCCATCAGTGTAGGACAGGGGACATATGGCTACACCTTC. Protein sequence: CAISVGQGTYGYTF.

The chain has TRBV2 and TRBJ1-2, with D unresolved. Germline values: CDR1 SNHLY, CDR2 FYNNEI. This CDR3 is 14 amino acids long. V was clipped by 6 bases and J by 8 bases, with 19 bases between them. As DNA, the CDR3 is TGTGCCAGCAGCGCCGGACTCGAGGTAGGAGGCTACACCTTC. It is translated as CASSAGLEVGGYTF.

This sequence joins TRBV25-1 and TRBJ2-7; possible D gene TRBD2, 6 bases. The CDR3 contains 14 residues. Germline values: CDR1 MGHDK, CDR2 SYGVNS. The ends were cut back, 3 bases at V and 0 bases at J, with 9 bases in the middle. CDR3 nucleotides: TGTGCCAGCAGTGACCCCGGGGGCTCCTACGAGCAGTACTTC. Translated: CASSDPGGSYEQYF.

This clone occurred once. V gene TRBV28 combines with J gene TRBJ2-3; a possible D gene is TRBD2 (5 bases). Trimming left V 6 bases short and J 9 bases short, with 19 bases between. Germline V CDR1 and CDR2: MDHEN, SYDVKM. CDR3 length: 14 residues. The CDR3 region has the DNA TGTGCCAGCAGCTTCTCGCCAGGAGGCGGGACGCAGTATTTT. Protein: CASSFSPGGGTQYF.

The chain is built from TRBV7-3 and TRBJ1-1; D unresolved. V lost 5 bases and J 4 bases, leaving 14 bases between the germline ends. The CDR3 is made up of 14 amino acids. The germline V gene has CDR1 SGHTA and CDR2 FQGTGA. CDR3 amino acids: CASSPRGTGTEAFF. CDR3 coding DNA: TGTGCCAGCAGCCCACGGGGAACCGGCACTGAAGCTTTCTTT.